Following are 8 T cell receptor beta chains from one sample sequenced in a study of blood T cell repertoires in COVID-19. Profiling relied on immunoSEQ multiplex PCR, and the TCRdb table lists in-frame clones only, not all of them. This table holds 150,000 to 190,000 clones, about 86% found once. Sequencing input: PBMCs or T cells enriched from blood (not recorded which). Receptors were obtained from a man aged 45-65 years who had recovered from COVID-19.

DNA for the CDR3: TGTGCCAGTAGTATAGAACCGGGACTTCCAAACACTGAAGCTTTCTTT. Its translation: CASSIEPGLPNTEAFF. The V call is TRBV19, the J call TRBJ1-1; D is perhaps TRBD1 (5 bases). Trimming removed 0 bases at V and 2 bases at J, with 13 bases between. The CDR3 extends over 16 amino acids. CDR1 LNHDA and CDR2 SQIVND come from the germline V gene (reference sequence).

V gene TRBV5-6 combines with J gene TRBJ2-3; D call uncertain. Germline assignment: CDR1 SGHDT and CDR2 YYEEEE. This CDR3 has 12 amino acids. Trimming left V 0 bases short and J 14 bases short, with 13 bases between. The CDR3 loop reads CASSLGTLSTYF. CDR3 in DNA: TGTGCCAGCAGCTTGGGTACTCTAAGTACGTATTTT. Drawing the rest from reference TRBV5-6 and TRBJ2-3, the complete variable domain is DAGVTQSPTHLIKTRGQQVTLRCSPKSGHDTVSWYQQALGQGPQFIFQYYEEEERQRGNFPDRFSGHQFPNYSSELNVNALLLGDSALYLCASSLGTLSTYFGPGTRLTVL.

The chain employs TRBV4-1 and TRBJ2-4, with 15 bases matching TRBD2. This CDR3 is built from 16 residues. V trimming: 3 bases; J trimming: 5 bases; junction bases outside the gene matches: 2. Germline V gene lookup returns CDR1 MGHRA and CDR2 YSYEKL. The CDR3 bases are TGCGCCAGCAGCCAGGGACTAGCGGGGGGCCAAAACATTCAGTACTTC. This sequence encodes CASSQGLAGGQNIQYF.

CDR3 nucleotides: TGTGCCAGCAGTGGTGTCGGGAATCAGCCCCAGCATTTT. Amino acids: CASSGVGNQPQHF. V gene TRBV2 combines with J gene TRBJ1-5; D remains unclear. Germline loops: CDR1 SNHLY, CDR2 FYNNEI. This CDR3 has 13 amino acids. Trimming removed 4 bases at V and 4 bases at J, with 8 bases between.

The chain uses TRBV7-2 and TRBJ2-7, with 9 bases matching TRBD1. The CDR3 consists of 15 residues. V trimming: 1 base; J trimming: 3 bases; junction bases outside the gene matches: 4. Germline loops: CDR1 SGHTA, CDR2 FQGNSA. CDR3 region: CASSLGDRAVYEQYF. As DNA, the CDR3 is TGTGCCAGCAGCTTAGGGGACAGGGCGGTCTACGAGCAGTACTTC.

The gene calls are TRBV27 and TRBJ2-1; 7 bases line up with TRBD1. This CDR3 has 12 amino acids. V was clipped by 6 bases and J by 7 bases; unmatched bases: 3. Germline loops: CDR1 MNHEY, CDR2 SMNVEV (reference sequence). CDR3 residues: CASSRTGNEQFF. The CDR3 DNA reads TGTGCCAGCAGCCGGACAGGAAATGAGCAGTTCTTC.

The CDR3 DNA reads as TGTGCCAGCAGCCAGAACCGGGGGACGGTGAACACTGAAGCTTTCTTT. Its protein is CASSQNRGTVNTEAFF. The chain recombines TRBV14 with TRBJ1-1, with D tentatively TRBD1 (5 bases). Germline V gene sequence: CDR1 SGHDN, CDR2 FVKESK. The CDR3 loop spans 16 amino acids. Between the trimmed V and J ends, which lost 3 bases and 0 bases, there was a span of 14 bases. Full variable domain (missing parts from reference TRBV14 and TRBJ1-1): EAGVTQFPSHSVIEKGQTVTLRCDPISGHDNLYWYRRVMGKEIKFLLHFVKESKQDESGMPNNRFLAERTGGTYSTLKVQPAELEDSGVYFCASSQNRGTVNTEAFFGQGTRLTVV.

The chain uses TRBV10-1 and TRBJ2-7, with a weak D call TRBD1 (5 bases). The germline CDR1 and CDR2 sequences are WNHNN and SYGVQD (reference sequence). Trimming left V 3 bases short and J 3 bases short, with 9 bases between. The CDR3 length is 13 residues. The CDR3 DNA reads TGCGCCAGCAGTGACCCTGACAGCTACGAGCAGTACTTC. It codes for CASSDPDSYEQYF.